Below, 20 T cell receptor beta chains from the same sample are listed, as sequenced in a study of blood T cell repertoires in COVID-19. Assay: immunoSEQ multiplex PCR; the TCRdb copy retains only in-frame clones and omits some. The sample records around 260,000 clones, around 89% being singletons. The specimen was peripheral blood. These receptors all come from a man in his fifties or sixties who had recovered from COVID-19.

The CDR3 DNA reads as TGTGCCAGCAGCCCCACAGGGGGCGCTCAAAACTATGGCTACACCTTC. Translated, it gives CASSPTGGAQNYGYTF. This chain uses TRBV6-4 with TRBJ1-2, with 9 bases aligning to TRBD1. The CDR3 runs to 16 residues. Germline CDR1 and CDR2: MRHNA and SNTAGT. Trimming cost V 6 bases and J 2 bases; bases outside gene matches: 10.

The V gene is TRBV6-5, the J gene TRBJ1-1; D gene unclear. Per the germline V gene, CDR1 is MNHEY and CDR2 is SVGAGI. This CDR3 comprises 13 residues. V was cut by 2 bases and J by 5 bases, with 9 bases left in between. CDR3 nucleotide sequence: TGTGCCAGCAGTTACCAGTTGCAGACTGAAGCTTTCTTT. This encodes CASSYQLQTEAFF.

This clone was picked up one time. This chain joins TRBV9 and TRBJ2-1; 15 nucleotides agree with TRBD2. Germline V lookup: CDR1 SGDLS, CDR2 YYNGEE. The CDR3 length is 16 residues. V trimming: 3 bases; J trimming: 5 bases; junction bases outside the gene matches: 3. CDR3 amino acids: CASSAGLAGGHNEQFF. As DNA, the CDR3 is TGTGCCAGCAGCGCGGGACTAGCGGGGGGCCACAATGAGCAGTTCTTC.

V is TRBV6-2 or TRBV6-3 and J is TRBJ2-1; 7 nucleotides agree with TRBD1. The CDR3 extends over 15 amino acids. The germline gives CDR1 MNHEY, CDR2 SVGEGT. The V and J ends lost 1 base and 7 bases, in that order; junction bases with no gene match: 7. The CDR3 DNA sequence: TGTGCCAGCAGTTACTTCCTGACAGGGAAAAATGAGCAGTTCTTC. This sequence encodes CASSYFLTGKNEQFF.

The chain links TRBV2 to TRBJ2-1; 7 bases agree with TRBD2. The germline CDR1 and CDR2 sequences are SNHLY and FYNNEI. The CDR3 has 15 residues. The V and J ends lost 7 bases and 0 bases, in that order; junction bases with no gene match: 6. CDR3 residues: CASKEERGSYNEQFF. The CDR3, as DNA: TGTGCCAGCAAAGAGGAGCGGGGCTCCTACAATGAGCAGTTCTTC.

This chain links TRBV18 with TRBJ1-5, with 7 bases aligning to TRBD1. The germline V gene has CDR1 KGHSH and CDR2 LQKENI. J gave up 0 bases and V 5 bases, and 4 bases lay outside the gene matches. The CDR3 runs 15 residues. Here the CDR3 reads CASSSDRTSNQPQHF. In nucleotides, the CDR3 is TGTGCCAGCTCATCGGACAGGACTAGCAATCAGCCCCAGCATTTT.

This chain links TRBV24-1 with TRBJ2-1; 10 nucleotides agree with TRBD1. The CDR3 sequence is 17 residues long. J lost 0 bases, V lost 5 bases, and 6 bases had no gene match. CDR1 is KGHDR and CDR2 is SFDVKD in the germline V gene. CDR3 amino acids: CATSARTGGSSYNEQFF. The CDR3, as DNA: TGTGCCACCAGTGCCCGGACAGGGGGTAGCTCCTACAATGAGCAGTTCTTC.

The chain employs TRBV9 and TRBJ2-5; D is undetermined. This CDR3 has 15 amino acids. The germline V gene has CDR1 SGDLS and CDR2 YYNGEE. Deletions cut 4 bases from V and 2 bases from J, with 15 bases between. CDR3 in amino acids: CASSPPSQIQETQYF. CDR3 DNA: TGTGCCAGCAGCCCCCCCTCACAGATTCAAGAGACCCAGTACTTC.

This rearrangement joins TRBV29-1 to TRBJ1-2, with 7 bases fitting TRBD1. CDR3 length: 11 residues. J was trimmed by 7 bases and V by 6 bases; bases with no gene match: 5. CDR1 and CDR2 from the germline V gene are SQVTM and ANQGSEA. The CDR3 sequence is CSVDRESGYTF. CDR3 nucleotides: TGCAGCGTCGACAGGGAGAGTGGCTACACCTTC.

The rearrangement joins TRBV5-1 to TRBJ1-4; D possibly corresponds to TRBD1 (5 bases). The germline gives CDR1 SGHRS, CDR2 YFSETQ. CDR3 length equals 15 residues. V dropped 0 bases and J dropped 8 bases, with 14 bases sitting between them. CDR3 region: CASSLGQGKSEKLFF. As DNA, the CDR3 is TGCGCCAGCAGCTTGGGGCAGGGTAAAAGCGAAAAACTGTTTTTT. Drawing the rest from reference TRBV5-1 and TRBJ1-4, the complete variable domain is KAGVTQTPRYLIKTRGQQVTLSCSPISGHRSVSWYQQTPGQGLQFLFEYFSETQRNKGNFPGRFSGRQFSNSRSEMNVSTLELGDSALYLCASSLGQGKSEKLFFGSGTQLSVL.

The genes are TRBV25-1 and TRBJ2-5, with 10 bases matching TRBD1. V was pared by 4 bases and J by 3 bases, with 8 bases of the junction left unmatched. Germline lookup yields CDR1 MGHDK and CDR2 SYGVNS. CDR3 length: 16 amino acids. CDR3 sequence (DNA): TGTGCCAGCAGTGGGTTGCCGGGACAGGGGAAAGAGACCCAGTACTTC. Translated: CASSGLPGQGKETQYF.

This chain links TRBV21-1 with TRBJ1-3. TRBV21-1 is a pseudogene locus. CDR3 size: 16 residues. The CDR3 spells CAGRDGFPFSGNTIYF. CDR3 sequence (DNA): TGTGCCGGGCGGGACGGTTTTCCTTTCTCTGGAAACACCATATATTTT.

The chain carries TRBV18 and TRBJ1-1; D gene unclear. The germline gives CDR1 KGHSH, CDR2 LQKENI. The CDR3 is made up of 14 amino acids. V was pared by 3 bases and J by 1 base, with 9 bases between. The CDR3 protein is CASSPPGRNTEAFF. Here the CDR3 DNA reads TGTGCCAGCTCACCGCCGGGTAGGAACACTGAAGCTTTCTTT. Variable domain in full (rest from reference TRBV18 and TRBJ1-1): NAGVMQNPRHLVRRRGQEARLRCSPMKGHSHVYWYRQLPEEGLKFMVYLQKENIIDESGMPKERFSAEFPKEGPSILRIQQVVRGDSAAYFCASSPPGRNTEAFFGQGTRLTVV.

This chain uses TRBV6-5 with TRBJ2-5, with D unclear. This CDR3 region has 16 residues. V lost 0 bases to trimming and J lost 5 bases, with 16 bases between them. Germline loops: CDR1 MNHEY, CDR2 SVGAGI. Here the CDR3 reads CASSYSPRPVVETQYF. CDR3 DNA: TGTGCCAGCAGTTACTCGCCCAGGCCGGTGGTTGAGACCCAGTACTTC.

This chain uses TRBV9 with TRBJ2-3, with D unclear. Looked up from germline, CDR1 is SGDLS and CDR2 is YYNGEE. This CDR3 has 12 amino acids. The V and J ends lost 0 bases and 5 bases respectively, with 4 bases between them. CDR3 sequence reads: CASSVEQDTQYF. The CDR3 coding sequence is TGTGCCAGCAGCGTAGAACAAGATACGCAGTATTTT. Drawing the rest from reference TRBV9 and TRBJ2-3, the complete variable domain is DSGVTQTPKHLITATGQRVTLRCSPRSGDLSVYWYQQSLDQGLQFLIQYYNGEERAKGNILERFSAQQFPDLHSELNLSSLELGDSALYFCASSVEQDTQYFGPGTRLTVL.

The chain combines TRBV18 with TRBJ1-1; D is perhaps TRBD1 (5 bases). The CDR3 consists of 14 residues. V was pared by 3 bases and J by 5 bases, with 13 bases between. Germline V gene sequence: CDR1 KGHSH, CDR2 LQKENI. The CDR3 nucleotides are TGTGCCAGCTCACCTTGGGGGAGGCGTACTGAAGCTTTCTTT. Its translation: CASSPWGRRTEAFF.

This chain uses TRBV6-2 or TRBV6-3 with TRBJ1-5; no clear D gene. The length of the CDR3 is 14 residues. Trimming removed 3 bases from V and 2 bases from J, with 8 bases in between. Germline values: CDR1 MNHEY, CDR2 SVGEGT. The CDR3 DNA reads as TGTGCCAGCAGTTATATGGGAGGCAATCAGCCCCAGCATTTT. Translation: CASSYMGGNQPQHF.

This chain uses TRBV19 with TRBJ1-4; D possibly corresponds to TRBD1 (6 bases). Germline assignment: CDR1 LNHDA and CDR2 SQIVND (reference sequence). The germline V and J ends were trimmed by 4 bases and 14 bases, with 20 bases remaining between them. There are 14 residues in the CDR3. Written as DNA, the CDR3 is TGTGCCAGTAGTAGATCCGGACAGCCACCAGGCCTGTTTTTT. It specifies CASSRSGQPPGLFF.

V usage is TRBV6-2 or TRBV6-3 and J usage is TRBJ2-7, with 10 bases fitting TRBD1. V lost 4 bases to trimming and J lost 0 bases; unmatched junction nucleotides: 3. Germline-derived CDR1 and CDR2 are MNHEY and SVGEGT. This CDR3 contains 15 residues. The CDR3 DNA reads TGTGCCAGCAGTTCGGGACAGGGGCTCTCCTACGAGCAGTACTTC. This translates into CASSSGQGLSYEQYF.

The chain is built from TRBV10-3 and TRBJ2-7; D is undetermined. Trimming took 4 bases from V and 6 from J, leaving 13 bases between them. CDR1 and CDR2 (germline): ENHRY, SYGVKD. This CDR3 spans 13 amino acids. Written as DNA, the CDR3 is TGTGCCATCAGTGGATCGGTGAGTGGCGAGCAGTACTTC. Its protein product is CAISGSVSGEQYF.